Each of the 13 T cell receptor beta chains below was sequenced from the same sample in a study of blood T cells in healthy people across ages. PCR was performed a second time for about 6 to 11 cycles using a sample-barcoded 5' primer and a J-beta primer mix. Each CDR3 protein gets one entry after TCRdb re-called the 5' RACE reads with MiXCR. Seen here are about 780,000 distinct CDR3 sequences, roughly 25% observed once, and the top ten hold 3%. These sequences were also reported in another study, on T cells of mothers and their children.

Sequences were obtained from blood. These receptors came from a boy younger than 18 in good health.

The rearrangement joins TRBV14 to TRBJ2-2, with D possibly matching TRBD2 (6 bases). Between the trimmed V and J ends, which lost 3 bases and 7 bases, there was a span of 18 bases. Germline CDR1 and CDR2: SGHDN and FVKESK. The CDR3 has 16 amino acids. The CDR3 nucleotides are TGTGCCAGCAGCCACCCAGGAGGGAGGTTCGGCGGGGAGCTGTTTTTT. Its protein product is CASSHPGGRFGGELFF. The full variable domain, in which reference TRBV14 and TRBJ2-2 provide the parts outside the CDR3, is EAGVTQFPSHSVIEKGQTVTLRCDPISGHDNLYWYRRVMGKEIKFLLHFVKESKQDESGMPNNRFLAERTGGTYSTLKVQPAELEDSGVYFCASSHPGGRFGGELFFGEGSRLTVL.

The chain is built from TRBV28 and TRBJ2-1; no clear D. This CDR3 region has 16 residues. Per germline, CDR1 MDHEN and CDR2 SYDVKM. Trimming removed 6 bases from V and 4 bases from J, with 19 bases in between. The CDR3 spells CASSSPPDRSYNEQFF. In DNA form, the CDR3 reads TGTGCCAGCAGCTCGCCCCCTGATCGGTCTTACAATGAGCAGTTCTTC.

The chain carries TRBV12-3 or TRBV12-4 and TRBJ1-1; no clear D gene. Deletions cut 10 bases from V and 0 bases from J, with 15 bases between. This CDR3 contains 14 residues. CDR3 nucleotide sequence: TGTGCCACCACTCCCCGGGTCATGAACACTGAAGCTTTCTTT. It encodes CATTPRVMNTEAFF.

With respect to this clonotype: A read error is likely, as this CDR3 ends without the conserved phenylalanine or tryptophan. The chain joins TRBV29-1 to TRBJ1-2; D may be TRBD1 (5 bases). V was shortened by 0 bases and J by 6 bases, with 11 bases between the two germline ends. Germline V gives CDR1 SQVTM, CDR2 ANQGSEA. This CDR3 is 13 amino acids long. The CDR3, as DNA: TGCAGCGTTGAAGACGGCAGGGAGAATGGCTACACCCTC. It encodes CSVEDGRENGYTL.

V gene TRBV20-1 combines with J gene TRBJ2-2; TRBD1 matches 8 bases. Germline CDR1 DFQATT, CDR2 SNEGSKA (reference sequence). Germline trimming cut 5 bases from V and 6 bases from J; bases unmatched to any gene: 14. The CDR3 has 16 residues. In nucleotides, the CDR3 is TGCAGTGCTCAACCCAGGGGGATGACAGGGGCCGGGGAGCTGTTTTTT. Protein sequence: CSAQPRGMTGAGELFF.

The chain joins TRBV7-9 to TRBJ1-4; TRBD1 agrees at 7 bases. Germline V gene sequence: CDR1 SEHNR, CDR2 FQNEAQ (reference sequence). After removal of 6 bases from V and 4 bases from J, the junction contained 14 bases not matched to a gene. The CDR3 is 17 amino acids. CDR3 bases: TGTGCCAGCAGTAACGATAACCGGGACAGCATTAATGAAAAACTGTTTTTT. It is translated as CASSNDNRDSINEKLFF.

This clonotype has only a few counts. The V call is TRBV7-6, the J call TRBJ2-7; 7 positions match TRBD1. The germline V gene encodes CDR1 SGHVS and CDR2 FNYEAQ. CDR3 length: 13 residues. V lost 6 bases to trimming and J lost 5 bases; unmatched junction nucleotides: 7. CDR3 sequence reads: CASSKNRGNEQYF. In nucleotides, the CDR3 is TGTGCCAGCAGTAAAAACAGGGGAAACGAGCAGTACTTC.

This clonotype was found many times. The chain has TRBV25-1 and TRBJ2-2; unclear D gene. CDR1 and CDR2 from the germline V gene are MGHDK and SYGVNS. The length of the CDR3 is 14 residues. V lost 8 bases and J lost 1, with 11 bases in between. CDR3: CASQDGRNTGELFF. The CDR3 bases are TGTGCCAGCCAAGACGGAAGGAACACCGGGGAGCTGTTTTTT.

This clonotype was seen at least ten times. This CDR3 is CASSERFEQYF. The DNA for the CDR3 is TGTGCCAGCAGTGAAAGGTTTGAGCAGTACTTC. The gene calls are TRBV2 and TRBJ2-7; D is uncertain. This CDR3 is built from 11 residues. Germline CDR1 and CDR2: SNHLY and FYNNEI. V was clipped by 2 bases and J by 7 bases, with 6 bases between them.

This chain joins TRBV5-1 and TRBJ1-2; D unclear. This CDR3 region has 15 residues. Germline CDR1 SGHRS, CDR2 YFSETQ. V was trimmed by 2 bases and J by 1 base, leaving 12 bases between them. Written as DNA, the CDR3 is TGCGCCAGCAGCTTTTATCAGACGTATAACTATGGCTACACCTTC. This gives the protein CASSFYQTYNYGYTF.

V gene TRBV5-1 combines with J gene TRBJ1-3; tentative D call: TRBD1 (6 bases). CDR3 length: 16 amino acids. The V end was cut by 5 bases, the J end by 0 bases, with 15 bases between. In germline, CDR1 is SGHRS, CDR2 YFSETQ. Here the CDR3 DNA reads TGCGCCAGCAGGGACCCGGGACATCGCTCTGGAAACACCATATATTTT. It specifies CASRDPGHRSGNTIYF.

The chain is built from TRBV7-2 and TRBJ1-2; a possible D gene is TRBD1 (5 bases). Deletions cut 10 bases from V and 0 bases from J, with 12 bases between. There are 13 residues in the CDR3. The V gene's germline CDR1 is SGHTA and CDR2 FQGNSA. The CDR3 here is CAIPGGANYGYTF. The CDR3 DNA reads TGTGCCATCCCGGGGGGGGCTAACTATGGCTACACCTTC. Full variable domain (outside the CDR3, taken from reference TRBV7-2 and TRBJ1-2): GAGVSQSPSNKVTEKGKDVELRCDPISGHTALYWYRQSLGQGLEFLIYFQGNSAPDKSGLPSDRFSAERTGGSVSTLTIQRTQQEDSAVYLCAIPGGANYGYTFGSGTRLTVV.

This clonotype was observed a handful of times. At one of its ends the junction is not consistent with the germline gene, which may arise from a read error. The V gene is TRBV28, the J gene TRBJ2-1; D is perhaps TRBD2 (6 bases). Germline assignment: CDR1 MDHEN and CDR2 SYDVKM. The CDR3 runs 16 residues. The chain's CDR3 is CASSSTSTGSYNGQFF. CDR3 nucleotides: TGTGCCAGCAGTTCGACTAGTACGGGCTCCTACAATGGGCAGTTCTTC.